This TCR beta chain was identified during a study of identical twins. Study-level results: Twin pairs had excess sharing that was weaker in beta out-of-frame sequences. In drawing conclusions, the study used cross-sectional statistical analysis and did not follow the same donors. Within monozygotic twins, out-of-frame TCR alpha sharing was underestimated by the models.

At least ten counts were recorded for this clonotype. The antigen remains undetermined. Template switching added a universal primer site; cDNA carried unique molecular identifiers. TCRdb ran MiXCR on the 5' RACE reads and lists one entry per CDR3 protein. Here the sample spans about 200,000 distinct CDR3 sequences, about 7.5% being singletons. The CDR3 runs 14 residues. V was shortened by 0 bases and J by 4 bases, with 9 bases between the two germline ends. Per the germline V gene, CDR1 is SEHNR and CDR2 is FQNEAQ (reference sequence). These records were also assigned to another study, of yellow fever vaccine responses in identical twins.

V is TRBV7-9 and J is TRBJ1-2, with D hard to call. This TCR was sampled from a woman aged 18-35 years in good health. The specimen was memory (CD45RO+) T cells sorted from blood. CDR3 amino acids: CASSLASGSYGYTF. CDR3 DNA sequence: TGTGCCAGCAGCTTAGCGTCGGGCAGCTATGGCTACACCTTC. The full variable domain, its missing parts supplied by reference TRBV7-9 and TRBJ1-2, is DTGVSQNPRHKITKRGQNVTFRCDPISEHNRLYWYRQTLGQGPEFLTYFQNEAQLEKSRLLSDRFSAERPKGSFSTLEIQRTEQGDSAMYLCASSLASGSYGYTFGSGTRLTVV.